Listed below are T cell receptor beta chains from one sample, sequenced in a study of response to subunit inactivated influenza vaccine. TCRdb re-called the RT-PCR reads through MiXCR, storing one row per CDR3 protein. In the table there are roughly 500,000 distinct CDR3 sequences, less than 30% of which are singletons. The sequences come from CD4+ T cells sorted from PBMCs, collected approximately 5 days after vaccination. These receptors were collected from a middle-aged man who received an inactivated influenza vaccine. Each CDR3 is given with its conserved first and last residue. The D gene is left open where the match is weak. Clone size appears in some rows only: once, few, many, or a class for an expanded clone.

J gene,clone size,V gene,CDR3 length,D gene,CDR3 protein,CDR3 DNA
TRBJ2-4,few,TRBV3-1,14,NA,CASSQRDFKNIQYF,TGTGCCAGCAGCCAAAGGGACTTCAAAAACATTCAGTACTTC
TRBJ2-5,NA,TRBV7-2,13,NA,CASSLSRRPPQYF,TGTGCCAGCAGCTTAAGCCGGAGACCACCCCAGTACTTC
TRBJ1-2,NA,TRBV6-1,14,NA,CASSEARDYYGYTF,TGTGCCAGCAGTGAAGCGCGGGACTACTATGGCTACACCTTC
TRBJ2-7,NA,TRBV7-3,13,NA,CASSHTRGNEQYF,TGTGCCAGCAGCCATACGAGGGGGAACGAGCAGTACTTC
TRBJ2-5,NA,TRBV3-1,12,TRBD2,CASSQREGTQYF,TGTGCCAGCAGCCAACGGGAGGGGACCCAGTACTTC
TRBJ2-3,few,TRBV20-1,14,TRBD2,CSVMKASGSDTQYF,TGCAGTGTCATGAAGGCTAGCGGGAGTGATACGCAGTATTTT
TRBJ2-1,NA,TRBV7-6,15,NA,CASSRRENTYNEQFF,TGTGCCAGCAGCCGCAGGGAAAATACCTACAATGAGCAGTTCTTC
TRBJ2-7,few,TRBV7-8,14,NA,CASSPSRGPGEQYF,TGTGCCAGCAGCCCGTCCCGGGGGCCAGGGGAGCAGTACTTC
TRBJ1-2,NA,TRBV5-1,15,NA,CASKQDLTGNYGYTF,TGCGCCAGCAAACAGGACTTAACAGGGAACTATGGCTACACCTTC
TRBJ2-7,NA,TRBV7-8,16,NA,CASSLEVGGASYEQYF,TGTGCCAGCAGCTTAGAGGTGGGGGGCGCATCCTACGAGCAGTACTTC
TRBJ2-6,NA,TRBV5-5,17,NA,CASSLKQGSSGANVLTF,TGTGCCAGCAGCTTGAAACAGGGAAGCTCTGGGGCCAACGTCCTGACTTTC